One sample yielded the 5 T cell receptor beta chains listed below, sequenced in a study of shared clonotypes between healthy human individuals. The assay was immunoSEQ multiplex PCR, and TCRdb's table has in-frame clones only and misses some. The table shows over a million clones, with approximately 98.5% occurring only once. Source material: naive CD4+ T cells sorted from blood. Subset indicated: CD45RA+ positively selected. Receptors originate from a man aged 30-40 years in good health.

The rearrangement uses TRBV25-1 and TRBJ1-4; D possibly corresponds to TRBD1 (5 bases). In germline, CDR1 is MGHDK, CDR2 SYGVNS. V shed 4 bases and J shed 7 bases, with 10 bases lying between them. The CDR3 consists of 13 residues. CDR3 nucleotides: TGTGCCAGCAGTGTCCAGGGTGCTGAAAAACTGTTTTTT. Translation: CASSVQGAEKLFF. Drawing the rest from reference TRBV25-1 and TRBJ1-4, the complete variable domain is EADIYQTPRYLVIGTGKKITLECSQTMGHDKMYWYQQDPGMELHLIHYSYGVNSTEKGDLSSESTVSRIRTEHFPLTLESARPSHTSQYLCASSVQGAEKLFFGSGTQLSVL.

The chain couples TRBV19 to TRBJ2-2; weak D call: TRBD2 (6 bases). Per germline, CDR1 LNHDA and CDR2 SQIVND (reference sequence). Trimming removed 3 bases from V and 1 base from J, with 12 bases in between. The CDR3 is 16 residues long. DNA of the CDR3: TGTGCCAGTAGTATTTCCCAGGGAGGGAACACCGGGGAGCTGTTTTTT. As protein: CASSISQGGNTGELFF.

The chain combines TRBV11-2 with TRBJ2-1; no clear D. The CDR3 sequence is 11 residues long. Trimming left V 2 bases short and J 8 bases short, with 4 bases between. Per the germline V gene, CDR1 is SGHAT and CDR2 is FQNNGV. CDR3 bases: TGTGCCAGCAGCTTAATCGATGAGCAGTTCTTC. Translated: CASSLIDEQFF.

The chain links TRBV10-2 to TRBJ2-1; TRBD2 aligns across 9 bases. Germline trimming cut 6 bases from V and 12 bases from J; bases unmatched to any gene: 18. In germline, CDR1 is WSHSY, CDR2 SAAADI. The CDR3 runs to 16 residues. As DNA, the CDR3 is TGCGCCAGCAGGTCCTTCTCTGGACTAGCGAAGGAGGGGCAGTTCTTC. Its protein product is CASRSFSGLAKEGQFF.

The chain recombines TRBV28 with TRBJ1-1; D call uncertain. Germline CDR1 MDHEN, CDR2 SYDVKM. Trimming took 4 bases from V and 10 from J, leaving 10 bases between them. The CDR3 contains 11 residues. CDR3 coding DNA: TGTGCCAGCAGTTCCCCCTACCCAGCTTTCTTT. Translated: CASSSPYPAFF.